Described below is a single T cell receptor beta chain sequence and its context. This sample is part of a study of blood T cell repertoires in COVID-19. Repertoires were generated with immunoSEQ multiplex PCR, while TCRdb's copy carries only in-frame clones and drops some. The profile covers approximately 280,000 clones, with roughly 80% appearing a single time and more than 4% taken by the ten largest. Those designated as exposed participants met a COVID-19 case within 2 weeks before study entry. This sequence originates from a man aged 35-49 years who had been exposed to COVID-19. Sequenced sample: PBMCs or T cells enriched from blood (not recorded which).

Here the CDR3 DNA reads TGTGCCAGCAGCTTAGGTCCCAGCGACTATGGCTACACCTTC. Protein: CASSLGPSDYGYTF. The V and J genes are TRBV7-9 and TRBJ1-2; unclear D gene. Per germline, CDR1 SEHNR and CDR2 FQNEAQ (reference sequence). Trimming removed 1 base at V and 3 bases at J, with 9 bases between. There are 14 residues in the CDR3.